The 2 T cell receptor beta chains below all came from one sample that was sequenced in a study of vaccination and CD4 T cells after COVID-19. CD4+ T cells that had been cultured provided DNA sequenced with the Oncomine TCR Beta short-read assay. Each CDR3 protein is one row after TCRdb ran MiXCR on the PCR reads. This table holds 20,000 to 25,000 distinct CDR3 sequences, around two fifths found once. Described treatment: roughly 11-day PBMC culture with coronavirus spike peptide pools or control peptides (ViraFEST assay). Their recognized antigens are unknown. Sequencing used CD4+ T cells from blood, cultured in vitro, obtained before SARS-CoV-2 vaccination. These receptors came from a human donor who had recovered from COVID-19.

This clonotype showed up just a few times. V usage is TRBV10-3 and J usage is TRBJ1-1; 7 nucleotides line up with TRBD1. The trim removed 6 bases at V and 4 bases at J, leaving 11 bases unmatched. Looked up from germline, CDR1 is ENHRY and CDR2 is SYGVKD. CDR3 length: 15 amino acids. CDR3: CAIRTHRGGGTEAFF. The CDR3 DNA is TGTGCCATCAGGACCCACAGGGGAGGGGGCACTGAAGCTTTCTTT.

CDR3 sequence: CATSRERGIYYGYTF. CDR3 nucleotides: TGTGCCACCAGCAGAGAACGGGGTATCTACTATGGCTACACCTTC. V and J are TRBV15 and TRBJ1-2; D is undetermined. The CDR3 sequence is 15 residues long. V gave up 0 bases and J gave up 3 bases, with 11 bases separating them. Germline V lookup: CDR1 LNHNV, CDR2 YYDKDF (reference sequence).